This T cell receptor (beta chain) was observed in a study of cytomegalovirus exposure and HLA in healthy donors. About the research overall: An early release of data contained 80 million to 85 million unique TCRs, which came from HLA-typed donors.

The CDR3 is 14 residues long. The ends lost 6 bases at V and 6 bases at J; junction bases unmatched: 10. CDR1 is SQVTM and CDR2 is ANQGSEA in the germline V gene. Each donor's status was that of a healthy bone marrow donor. With 60 Vbeta and 13 Jbeta primers, the PCR was carried out. Source study methods: Unique TCR beta chains totaled some 80 million in a later count, with roughly 12 million of them shared. Profiling relied on immunoSEQ multiplex PCR, and the TCRdb table lists in-frame clones only, not all of them. The DNA gave D and trimming, while V, J and clone size come from that table. The sample holds roughly 200,000 clones; about nine tenths are singletons and the top ten take around 0.99%. Study observations and caveats: Later, an analysis found that common viral pathogens appeared to be linked with several of the most significant clusters.

As concerns this clone: Its antigen is currently unknown.

The TCR originated in a boy under 10 years old in good health and CMV-seronegative. Specimen: PBMCs. This chain links TRBV29-1 with TRBJ1-2; 10 positions agree with TRBD1. This CDR3 is CSVASGQGLDGYTF. CDR3 nucleotides: TGCAGCGTCGCATCGGGACAGGGGTTGGATGGCTACACCTTC. Full variable domain (rest looked up from reference TRBV29-1 and TRBJ1-2): SAVISQKPSRDICQRGTSLTIQCQVDSQVTMMFWYRQQPGQSLTLIATANQGSEATYESGFVIDKFPISRPNLTFSTLTVSNMSPEDSSIYLCSVASGQGLDGYTFGSGTRLTVV.